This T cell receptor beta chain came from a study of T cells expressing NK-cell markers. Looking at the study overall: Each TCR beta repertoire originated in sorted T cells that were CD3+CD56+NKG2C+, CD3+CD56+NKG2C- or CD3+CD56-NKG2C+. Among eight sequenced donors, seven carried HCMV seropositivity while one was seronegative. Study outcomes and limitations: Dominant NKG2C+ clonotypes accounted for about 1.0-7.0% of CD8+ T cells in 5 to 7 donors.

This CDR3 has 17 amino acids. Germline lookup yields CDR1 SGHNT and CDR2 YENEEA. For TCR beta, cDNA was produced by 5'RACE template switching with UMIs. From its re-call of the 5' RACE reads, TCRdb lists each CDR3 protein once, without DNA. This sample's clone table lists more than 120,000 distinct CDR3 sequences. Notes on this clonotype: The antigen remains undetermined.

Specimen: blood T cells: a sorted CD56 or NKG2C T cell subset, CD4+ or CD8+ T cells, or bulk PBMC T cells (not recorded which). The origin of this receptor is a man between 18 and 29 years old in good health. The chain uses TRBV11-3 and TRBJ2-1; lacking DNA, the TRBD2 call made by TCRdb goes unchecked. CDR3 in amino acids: CASSPTKHSGPYNEQFF.